The 22 T cell receptor beta chains in this list originate from one sample, sequenced in a study of cytomegalovirus exposure and HLA in healthy donors. The study ran its PCR with 60 Vbeta and 13 Jbeta primers. The method was immunoSEQ multiplex PCR; TCRdb's version includes in-frame clones alone and lacks a portion of them. The sample contains under 150,000 clones, 75% to 80% of which appear only once. The material sequenced was PBMCs. The receptors shown here come from a woman aged 40 to 49 in good health and CMV-seropositive.

The chain combines TRBV11-3 with TRBJ2-7; maybe TRBD1 (6 bases). This CDR3 contains 15 residues. Germline loops: CDR1 SGHNT, CDR2 YENEEA. V lost 1 base and J lost 3, with 13 bases in between. CDR3 nucleotide sequence: TGTGCCAGCAGCTTAGCGCGGCAGGGGAACTACGAGCAGTACTTC. It translates to CASSLARQGNYEQYF.

The rearrangement uses TRBV2 and TRBJ2-7; 10 bases are a match to TRBD2. Trimming took 4 bases from V and 4 from J; bases not matched to a gene: 7. This CDR3 is 15 amino acids long. Germline values: CDR1 SNHLY, CDR2 FYNNEI. For the CDR3, the DNA is TGTGCCAGCAGTGTGGGGACTAGCGTACTTTACGAGCAGTACTTC. It is translated as CASSVGTSVLYEQYF.

This clone occurred a few times. This chain joins TRBV30 and TRBJ2-1, with D uncertain. V was clipped by 8 bases and J by 8 bases, with 19 bases between them. The CDR3 consists of 13 residues. The germline CDR1 and CDR2 sequences are GTSNPN and SVGIG (reference sequence). The CDR3 DNA reads as TGTGCCCTAACACCGGCCCCCGACTATGAGCAGTTCTTC. This translates into CALTPAPDYEQFF.

The chain employs TRBV5-1 and TRBJ2-5; TRBD2 aligns across 7 bases. Germline V gene lookup returns CDR1 SGHRS and CDR2 YFSETQ. Trimming cost V 0 bases and J 0 bases; bases outside gene matches: 2. CDR3 length: 15 amino acids. As DNA, the CDR3 is TGCGCCAGCAGCTTGGTAAGCGGGAACCAAGAGACCCAGTACTTC. As protein: CASSLVSGNQETQYF.

The chain combines TRBV27 with TRBJ2-3, with 7 bases fitting TRBD1. This CDR3 spans 12 amino acids. The germline V gene encodes CDR1 MNHEY and CDR2 SMNVEV (reference sequence). J was trimmed by 5 bases and V by 5 bases; bases with no gene match: 1. This CDR3 is CASSHRGDTQYF. The CDR3 coding sequence is TGTGCCAGCAGTCACAGGGGAGATACGCAGTATTTT.

The CDR3 DNA reads TGTGCCAGCAGTTACCCCGGCACAGATACGCAGTATTTT. It encodes CASSYPGTDTQYF. This chain links TRBV6-5 with TRBJ2-3, with D hard to call. Trimming removed 2 bases at V and 1 base at J, with 4 bases between. Germline V CDR1 and CDR2: MNHEY, SVGAGI. The CDR3 length is 13 residues.

The chain has TRBV29-1 and TRBJ2-5, with TRBD2 matching over 9 bases. CDR3 length equals 14 residues. V shed 6 bases and J 7 bases; nucleotides not matched to a gene: 12. Per germline, CDR1 SQVTM and CDR2 ANQGSEA. As DNA, the CDR3 is TGCAGCGTCCTACTAGCGGGTTCCTTCTTGACCCAGTACTTC. Translation: CSVLLAGSFLTQYF.

This sequence joins TRBV5-1 and TRBJ2-7; TRBD2 matches 11 bases. CDR3 length: 17 residues. Germline CDR1 is SGHRS and CDR2 is YFSETQ. The trim removed 4 bases at V and 3 bases at J, leaving 12 bases unmatched. The CDR3 sequence: CASSPGGGGLADYEQYF. CDR3 nucleotide sequence: TGCGCCAGCAGCCCCGGAGGGGGGGGACTAGCGGACTACGAGCAGTACTTC.

The J gene is TRBJ1-2, the V gene TRBV19; 7 bases line up with TRBD1. Germline V gives CDR1 LNHDA, CDR2 SQIVND (reference sequence). With V trimmed by 7 bases and J by 9 bases, 8 bases remained unmatched. The CDR3 sequence is 12 residues long. The CDR3 region is CASTLRQGRYTF. Written as DNA, the CDR3 is TGTGCCAGTACCCTAAGACAGGGCCGCTACACCTTC. The whole variable domain, filled in from reference TRBV19 and TRBJ1-2, reads DGGITQSPKYLFRKEGQNVTLSCEQNLNHDAMYWYRQDPGQGLRLIYYSQIVNDFQKGDIAEGYSVSREKKESFPLTVTSAQKNPTAFYLCASTLRQGRYTFGSGTRLTVV.

CDR3 DNA sequence: TGCGCCAGCAGCTTGGAATGGCCGACAGGTGGTAGTCAGTACTTC. This encodes CASSLEWPTGGSQYF. The V call is TRBV5-1, the J call TRBJ2-4; weak D call: TRBD1 (6 bases). CDR3 length: 15 residues. Trimming took 0 bases from V and 12 from J, leaving 19 bases between them. The germline V gene encodes CDR1 SGHRS and CDR2 YFSETQ.

V is TRBV28 and J is TRBJ1-1; 7 positions match TRBD1. The length of the CDR3 is 14 residues. Germline CDR1 reads MDHEN; CDR2 reads SYDVKM. V trimming: 5 bases; J trimming: 4 bases; junction bases outside the gene matches: 7. CDR3 DNA: TGTGCCAGCAGTCTTGACAGGGAAGGCACTGAAGCTTTCTTT. It encodes CASSLDREGTEAFF. The complete variable domain, with remaining parts taken from reference TRBV28 and TRBJ1-1, reads DVKVTQSSRYLVKRTGEKVFLECVQDMDHENMFWYRQDPGLGLRLIYFSYDVKMKEKGDIPEGYSVSREKKERFSLILESASTNQTSMYLCASSLDREGTEAFFGQGTRLTVV.

This clone was seen more than once but under ten times. V and J are TRBV14 and TRBJ1-2; 9 bases align to TRBD1. With 3 bases clipped from V and 3 bases from J, the junction kept 8 bases outside the gene matches. Germline CDR1 is SGHDN and CDR2 is FVKESK. The CDR3 sequence is 16 residues long. Here the CDR3 DNA reads TGTGCCAGCAGCCAGTCCGGGACAGGGAGGGACTATGGCTACACCTTC. This encodes CASSQSGTGRDYGYTF.

V and J are TRBV7-2 and TRBJ2-2, with 9 bases lining up with TRBD2. The CDR3 has 16 amino acids. CDR1 is SGHTA, CDR2 FQGNSA, per germline. The V gene end was trimmed by 1 base and the J gene end by 1 base; junction bases not matched to a gene: 1. CDR3: CASSLGTSVNTGELFF. CDR3 nucleotide sequence: TGTGCCAGCAGCTTAGGGACTAGCGTGAACACCGGGGAGCTGTTTTTT.

The chain employs TRBV10-3 and TRBJ1-3; D unresolved. This CDR3 region has 15 residues. Trimming left V 8 bases short and J 0 bases short, with 14 bases between. CDR1 and CDR2 from the germline V gene are ENHRY and SYGVKD. The CDR3 here is CAIREAAVSGNTIYF. CDR3 sequence (DNA): TGTGCCATCCGAGAGGCAGCAGTCTCTGGAAACACCATATATTTT.

This clone showed up just a few times. The DNA for the CDR3 is TGCAGTACTCGGGGTGGGACTGAAGCTTTCTTT. It codes for CSTRGGTEAFF. The V call is TRBV20-1, the J call TRBJ1-1; the D is unclear. This CDR3 is 11 amino acids long. The germline V gene has CDR1 DFQATT and CDR2 SNEGSKA (reference sequence). The V and J ends lost 8 bases and 5 bases respectively, with 12 bases between them.

The chain links TRBV11-3 to TRBJ2-2; 14 bases are shared with TRBD2. J lost 3 bases, V lost 4 bases, and 1 base had no gene match. The CDR3 covers 16 residues. The germline CDR1 and CDR2 sequences are SGHNT and YENEEA. CDR3 coding DNA: TGTGCCAGCAGCTCGGGACTAGCGGGAGACACCGGGGAGCTGTTTTTT. Translation gives CASSSGLAGDTGELFF.

This rearrangement joins TRBV21-1 to TRBJ2-7; the D segment call TRBD1 is taken from the table without a DNA check. TRBV21-1 is tagged as a pseudogene. This CDR3 contains 15 residues. CDR3 region: CASRETGDSSYEQYF. CDR3 nucleotides: TGTGCCAGCAGAGAGACAGGGGATAGCTCCTACGAGCAGTACTTC.

The V gene is TRBV7-9, the J gene TRBJ2-1; 8 bases align to TRBD1. Germline trimming cut 5 bases from V and 5 bases from J; bases unmatched to any gene: 8. This CDR3 region has 15 residues. The germline V gene encodes CDR1 SEHNR and CDR2 FQNEAQ (reference sequence). The CDR3 region has the DNA TGTGCCAGCAGCCACCGGGACAGGAACCACAATGAGCAGTTCTTC. It codes for CASSHRDRNHNEQFF.

The genes are TRBV14 and TRBJ2-5; 9 bases line up with TRBD1. Judging by the DNA end, TRBJ2-7 fits better; the J call may be wrong. This CDR3 has 15 residues. Germline V lookup: CDR1 SGHDN, CDR2 FVKESK. The CDR3 reads CASSQEGTGTYEQYF. The CDR3 DNA reads TGTGCCAGCAGCCAAGAGGGGACAGGGACCTACGAGCAGTACTTC.

This clone was observed once. The genes are TRBV27 and TRBJ1-1, with 9 bases identical to TRBD1. Trimming removed 5 bases from V and 0 bases from J; junction bases left unmatched: 10. The CDR3 contains 17 residues. Germline V gene sequence: CDR1 MNHEY, CDR2 SMNVEV (reference sequence). CDR3 region: CASSPRRTGAVNTEAFF. The CDR3 nucleotides are TGTGCCAGCAGTCCCCGAAGGACAGGGGCCGTGAACACTGAAGCTTTCTTT.

The rearrangement joins TRBV2 to TRBJ1-4, with D hard to call. The CDR3 covers 13 residues. The germline V and J ends were trimmed by 7 bases and 7 bases, with 13 bases remaining between them. Germline assignment: CDR1 SNHLY and CDR2 FYNNEI. CDR3 residues: CASIKEAGEKLFF. The CDR3 bases are TGTGCCAGCATTAAAGAGGCGGGTGAAAAACTGTTTTTT.

The rearrangement uses TRBV6-5 and TRBJ1-5; maybe TRBD1 (5 bases). V was cut by 8 bases and J by 4 bases, with 9 bases left in between. Germline V gene data show CDR1 as MNHEY and CDR2 as SVGAGI. The length of the CDR3 is 12 residues. The CDR3 here is CASPNRNQPQHF. The DNA for the CDR3 is TGTGCCAGCCCAAACAGGAATCAGCCCCAGCATTTT.